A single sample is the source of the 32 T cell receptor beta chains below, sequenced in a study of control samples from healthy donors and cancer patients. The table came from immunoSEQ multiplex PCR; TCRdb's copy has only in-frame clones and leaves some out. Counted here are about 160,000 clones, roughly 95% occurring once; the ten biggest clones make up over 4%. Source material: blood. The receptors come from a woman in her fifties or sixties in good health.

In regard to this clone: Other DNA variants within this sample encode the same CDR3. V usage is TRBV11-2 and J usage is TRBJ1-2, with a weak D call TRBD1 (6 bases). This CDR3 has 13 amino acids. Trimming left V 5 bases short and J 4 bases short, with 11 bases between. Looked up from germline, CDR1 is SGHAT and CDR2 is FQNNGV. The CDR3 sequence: CASSLGAGYGYTF. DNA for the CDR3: TGTGCCAGCAGCCTGGGGGCGGGCTATGGCTACACCTTC. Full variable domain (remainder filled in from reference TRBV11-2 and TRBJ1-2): EAGVAQSPRYKIIEKRQSVAFWCNPISGHATLYWYQQILGQGPKLLIQFQNNGVVDDSQLPKDRFSAERLKGVDSTLKIQPAKLEDSAVYLCASSLGAGYGYTFGSGTRLTVV.

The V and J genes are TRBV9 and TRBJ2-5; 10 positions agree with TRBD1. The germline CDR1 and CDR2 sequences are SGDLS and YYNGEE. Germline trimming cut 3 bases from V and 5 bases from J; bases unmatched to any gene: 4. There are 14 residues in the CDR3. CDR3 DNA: TGTGCCAGCAGCGCCGGACAGGGGGGGGAGACCCAGTACTTC. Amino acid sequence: CASSAGQGGETQYF.

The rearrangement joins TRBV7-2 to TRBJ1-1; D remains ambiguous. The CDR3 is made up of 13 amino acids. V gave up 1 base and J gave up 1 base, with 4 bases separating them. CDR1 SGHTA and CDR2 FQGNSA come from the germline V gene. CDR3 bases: TGTGCCAGCAGCTTAGACGAGAACACTGAAGCTTTCTTT. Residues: CASSLDENTEAFF.

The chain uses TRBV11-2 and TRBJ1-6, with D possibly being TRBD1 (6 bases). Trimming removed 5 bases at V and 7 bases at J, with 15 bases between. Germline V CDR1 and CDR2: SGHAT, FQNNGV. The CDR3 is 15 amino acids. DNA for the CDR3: TGTGCCAGCAGCACATTTTCGGGACAAAATTCACCCCTCCACTTT. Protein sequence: CASSTFSGQNSPLHF.

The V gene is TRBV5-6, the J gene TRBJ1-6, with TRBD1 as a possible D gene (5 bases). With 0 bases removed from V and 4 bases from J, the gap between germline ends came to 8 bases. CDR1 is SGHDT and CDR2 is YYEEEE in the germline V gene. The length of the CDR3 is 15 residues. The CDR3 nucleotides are TGTGCCAGCAGCTTGGGGGGGTGGTATAATTCACCCCTCCACTTT. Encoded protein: CASSLGGWYNSPLHF.

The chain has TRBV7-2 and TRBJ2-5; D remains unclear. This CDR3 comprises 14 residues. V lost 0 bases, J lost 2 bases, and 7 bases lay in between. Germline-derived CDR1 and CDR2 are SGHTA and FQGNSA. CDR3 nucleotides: TGTGCCAGCAGCTTAGCTTTCGATCAAGAGACCCAGTACTTC. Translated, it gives CASSLAFDQETQYF.

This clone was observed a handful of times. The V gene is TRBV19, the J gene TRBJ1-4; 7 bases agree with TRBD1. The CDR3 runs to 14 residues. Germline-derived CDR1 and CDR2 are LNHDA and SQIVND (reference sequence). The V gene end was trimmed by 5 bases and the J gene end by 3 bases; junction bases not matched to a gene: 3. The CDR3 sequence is CASSPGTANEKLFF. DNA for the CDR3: TGTGCCAGTAGTCCCGGGACAGCTAATGAAAAACTGTTTTTT.

The CDR3 here is CASRTTGVGHNEQFF. The CDR3 DNA reads TGTGCCAGCAGGACTACAGGGGTGGGCCACAATGAGCAGTTCTTC. This chain joins TRBV11-2 and TRBJ2-1, with 7 bases that match TRBD1. CDR3 length equals 15 residues. J was trimmed by 5 bases and V by 6 bases; bases with no gene match: 10. The germline V gene encodes CDR1 SGHAT and CDR2 FQNNGV.

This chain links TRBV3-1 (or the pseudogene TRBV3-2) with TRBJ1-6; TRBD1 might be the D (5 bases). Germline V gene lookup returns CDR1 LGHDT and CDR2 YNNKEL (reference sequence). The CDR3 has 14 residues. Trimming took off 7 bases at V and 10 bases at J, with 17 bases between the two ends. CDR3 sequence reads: CASTVGGLKSPLHF. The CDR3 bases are TGTGCCAGCACGGTGGGGGGGTTGAAGTCACCCCTCCACTTT.

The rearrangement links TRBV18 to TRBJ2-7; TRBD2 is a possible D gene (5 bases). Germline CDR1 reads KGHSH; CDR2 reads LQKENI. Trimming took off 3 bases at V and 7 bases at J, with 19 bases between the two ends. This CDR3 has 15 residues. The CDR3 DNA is TGTGCCAGCTCACCGACGAGCGGAGTCCTAGTGGAGCAGTACTTC. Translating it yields CASSPTSGVLVEQYF. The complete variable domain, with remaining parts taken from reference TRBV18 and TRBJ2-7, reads NAGVMQNPRHLVRRRGQEARLRCSPMKGHSHVYWYRQLPEEGLKFMVYLQKENIIDESGMPKERFSAEFPKEGPSILRIQQVVRGDSAAYFCASSPTSGVLVEQYFGPGTRLTVT.

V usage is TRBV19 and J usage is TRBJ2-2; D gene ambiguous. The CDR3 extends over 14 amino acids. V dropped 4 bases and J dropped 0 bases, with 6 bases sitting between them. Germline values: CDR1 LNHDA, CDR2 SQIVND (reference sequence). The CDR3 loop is CASSTGPNTGELFF. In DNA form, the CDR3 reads TGTGCCAGTAGTACGGGCCCGAACACCGGGGAGCTGTTTTTT.

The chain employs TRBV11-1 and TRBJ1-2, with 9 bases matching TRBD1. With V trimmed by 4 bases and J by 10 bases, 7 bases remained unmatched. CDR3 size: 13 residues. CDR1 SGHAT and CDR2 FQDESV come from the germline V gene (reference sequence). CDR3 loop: CASSSGTGNHYTF. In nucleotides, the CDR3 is TGTGCCAGCAGCTCCGGGACAGGGAATCACTACACCTTC.

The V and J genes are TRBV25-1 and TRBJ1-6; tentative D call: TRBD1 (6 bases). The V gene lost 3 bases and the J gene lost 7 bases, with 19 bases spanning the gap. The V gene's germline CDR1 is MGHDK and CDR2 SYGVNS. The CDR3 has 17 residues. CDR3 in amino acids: CASSEVGGGGRNSPLHF. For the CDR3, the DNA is TGTGCCAGCAGTGAGGTCGGGGGGGGCGGCAGGAATTCACCCCTCCACTTT. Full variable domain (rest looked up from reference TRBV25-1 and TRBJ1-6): EADIYQTPRYLVIGTGKKITLECSQTMGHDKMYWYQQDPGMELHLIHYSYGVNSTEKGDLSSESTVSRIRTEHFPLTLESARPSHTSQYLCASSEVGGGGRNSPLHFGNGTRLTVT.

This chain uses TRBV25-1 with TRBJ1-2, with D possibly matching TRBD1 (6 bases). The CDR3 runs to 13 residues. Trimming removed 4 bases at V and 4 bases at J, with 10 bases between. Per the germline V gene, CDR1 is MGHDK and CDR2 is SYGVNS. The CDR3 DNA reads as TGTGCCAGCAGTGGGACAGCGGGCTATGGCTACACCTTC. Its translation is CASSGTAGYGYTF.

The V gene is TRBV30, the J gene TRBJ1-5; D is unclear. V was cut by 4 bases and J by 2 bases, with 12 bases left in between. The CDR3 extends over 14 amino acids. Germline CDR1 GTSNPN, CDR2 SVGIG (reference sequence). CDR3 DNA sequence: TGTGCCTGGACGCCGGGGTACGGCAATCAGCCCCAGCATTTT. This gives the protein CAWTPGYGNQPQHF.

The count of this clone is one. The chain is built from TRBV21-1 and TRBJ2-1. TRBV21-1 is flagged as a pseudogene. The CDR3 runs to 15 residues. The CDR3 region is CASSKRHFGCNEQFF. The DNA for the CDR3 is TGTGCCAGCAGCAAACGGCATTTTGGATGCAATGAGCAGTTCTTC.

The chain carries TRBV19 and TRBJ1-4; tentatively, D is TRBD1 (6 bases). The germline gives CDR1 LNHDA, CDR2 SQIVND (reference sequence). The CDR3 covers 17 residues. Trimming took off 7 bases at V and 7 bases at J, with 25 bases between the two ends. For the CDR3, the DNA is TGTGCCAGTAAGACGGGACACGGCCTAGCTTCCCCTGAAAAACTGTTTTTT. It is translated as CASKTGHGLASPEKLFF. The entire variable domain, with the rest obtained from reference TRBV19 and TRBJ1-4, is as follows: DGGITQSPKYLFRKEGQNVTLSCEQNLNHDAMYWYRQDPGQGLRLIYYSQIVNDFQKGDIAEGYSVSREKKESFPLTVTSAQKNPTAFYLCASKTGHGLASPEKLFFGSGTQLSVL.

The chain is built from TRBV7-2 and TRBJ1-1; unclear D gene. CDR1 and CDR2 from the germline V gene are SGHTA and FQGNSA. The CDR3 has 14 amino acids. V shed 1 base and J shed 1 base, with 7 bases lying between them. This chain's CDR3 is CASSLDSGNTEAFF. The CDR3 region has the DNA TGTGCCAGCAGCTTAGATAGCGGGAACACTGAAGCTTTCTTT.

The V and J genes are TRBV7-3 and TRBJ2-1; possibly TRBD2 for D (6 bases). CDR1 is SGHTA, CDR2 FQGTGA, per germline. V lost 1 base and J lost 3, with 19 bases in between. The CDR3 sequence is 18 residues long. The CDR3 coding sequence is TGTGCCAGCAGCTTAAATGGGGAAAGCGGGTCAGGCTACAATGAGCAGTTCTTC. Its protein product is CASSLNGESGSGYNEQFF.

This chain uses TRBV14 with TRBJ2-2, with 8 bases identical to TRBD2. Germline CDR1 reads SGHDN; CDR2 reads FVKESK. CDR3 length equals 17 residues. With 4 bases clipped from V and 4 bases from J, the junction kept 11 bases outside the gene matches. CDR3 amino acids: CASSPLGLAGTTGELFF. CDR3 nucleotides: TGTGCCAGCAGCCCCCTCGGTCTAGCGGGTACCACCGGGGAGCTGTTTTTT.

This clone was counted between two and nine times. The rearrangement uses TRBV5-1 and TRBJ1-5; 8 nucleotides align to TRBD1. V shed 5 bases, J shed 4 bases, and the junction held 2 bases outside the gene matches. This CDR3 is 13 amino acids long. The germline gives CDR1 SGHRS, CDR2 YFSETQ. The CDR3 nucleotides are TGCGCCAGCAGGCAGGGGGCGAATCAGCCCCAGCATTTT. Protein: CASRQGANQPQHF. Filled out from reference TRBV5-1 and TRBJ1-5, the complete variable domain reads KAGVTQTPRYLIKTRGQQVTLSCSPISGHRSVSWYQQTPGQGLQFLFEYFSETQRNKGNFPGRFSGRQFSNSRSEMNVSTLELGDSALYLCASRQGANQPQHFGDGTRLSIL.

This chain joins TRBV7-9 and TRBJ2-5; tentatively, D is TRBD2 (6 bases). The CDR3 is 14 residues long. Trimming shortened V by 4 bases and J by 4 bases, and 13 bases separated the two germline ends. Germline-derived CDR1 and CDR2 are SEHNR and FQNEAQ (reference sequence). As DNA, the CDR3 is TGTGCCAGCAGCTCTGGGGAGGCCAGAGAGACCCAGTACTTC. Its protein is CASSSGEARETQYF.

CDR3 DNA sequence: TGTGCCAGCAGGGGACTAGCGGGGGGCGACAATGAGCAGTTCTTC. Its protein product is CASRGLAGGDNEQFF. The V gene is TRBV27, the J gene TRBJ2-1; 15 positions agree with TRBD2. Germline loops: CDR1 MNHEY, CDR2 SMNVEV (reference sequence). The CDR3 runs to 15 residues. The ends lost 6 bases at V and 5 bases at J; junction bases unmatched: 2.

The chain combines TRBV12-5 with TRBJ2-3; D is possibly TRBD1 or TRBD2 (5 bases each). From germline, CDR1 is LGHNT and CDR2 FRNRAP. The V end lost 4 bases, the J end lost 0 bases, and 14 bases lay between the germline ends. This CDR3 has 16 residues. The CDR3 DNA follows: TGTGCTAGTGGTTCCGGGACCTCTTCTAGCACAGATACGCAGTATTTT. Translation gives CASGSGTSSSTDTQYF.

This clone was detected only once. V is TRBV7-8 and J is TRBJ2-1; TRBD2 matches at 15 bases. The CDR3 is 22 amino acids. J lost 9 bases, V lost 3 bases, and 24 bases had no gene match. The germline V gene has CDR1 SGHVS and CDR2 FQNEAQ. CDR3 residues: CASSFRSPEPGLAGGPRTEQFF. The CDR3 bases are TGTGCCAGCAGCTTCCGCTCTCCAGAGCCGGGACTAGCGGGGGGCCCTCGTACTGAGCAGTTCTTC.

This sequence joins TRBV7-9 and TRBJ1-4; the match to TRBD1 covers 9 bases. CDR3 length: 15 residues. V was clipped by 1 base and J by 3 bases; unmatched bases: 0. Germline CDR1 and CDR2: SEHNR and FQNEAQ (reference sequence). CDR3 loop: CASSLGTGANEKLFF. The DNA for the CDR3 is TGTGCCAGCAGCTTAGGGACAGGGGCTAATGAAAAACTGTTTTTT.

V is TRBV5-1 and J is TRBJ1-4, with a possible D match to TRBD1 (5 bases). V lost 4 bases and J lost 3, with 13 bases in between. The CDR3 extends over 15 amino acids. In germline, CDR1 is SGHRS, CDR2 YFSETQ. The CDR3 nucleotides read TGCGCCAGCAGCACGTGGGGGGACCCTAATGAAAAACTGTTTTTT. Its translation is CASSTWGDPNEKLFF.

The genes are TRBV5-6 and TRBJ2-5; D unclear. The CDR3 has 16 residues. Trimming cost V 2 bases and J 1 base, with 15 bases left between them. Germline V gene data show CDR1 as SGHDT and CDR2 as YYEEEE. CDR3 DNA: TGTGCCAGCAGCTTTGGTAGCTATCCTTCCCAAGAGACCCAGTACTTC. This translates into CASSFGSYPSQETQYF.

CDR3 nucleotides: TGCGCCAGCAGCTTGGGACTCTTGAACACTGAAGCTTTCTTT. Its protein product is CASSLGLLNTEAFF. J is TRBJ1-1 and V is TRBV5-1, with unresolved D. V was shortened by 0 bases and J by 0 bases, with 6 bases between the two germline ends. The CDR3 is 14 amino acids. Germline V gene data show CDR1 as SGHRS and CDR2 as YFSETQ.

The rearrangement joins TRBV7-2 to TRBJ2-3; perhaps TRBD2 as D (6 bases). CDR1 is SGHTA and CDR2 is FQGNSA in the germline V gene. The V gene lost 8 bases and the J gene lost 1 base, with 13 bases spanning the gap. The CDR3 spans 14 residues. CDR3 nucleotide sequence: TGTGCCAGCGGTTTTTGGGGGGGCACAGATACGCAGTATTTT. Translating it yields CASGFWGGTDTQYF. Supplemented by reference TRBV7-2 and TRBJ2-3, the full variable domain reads GAGVSQSPSNKVTEKGKDVELRCDPISGHTALYWYRQSLGQGLEFLIYFQGNSAPDKSGLPSDRFSAERTGGSVSTLTIQRTQQEDSAVYLCASGFWGGTDTQYFGPGTRLTVL.

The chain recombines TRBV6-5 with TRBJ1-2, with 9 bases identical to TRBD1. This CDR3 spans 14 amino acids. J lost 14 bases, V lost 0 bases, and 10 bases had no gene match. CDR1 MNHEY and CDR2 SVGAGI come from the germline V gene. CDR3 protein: CASSYSIGQGMGTF. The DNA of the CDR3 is TGTGCCAGCAGTTACTCGATAGGACAGGGGATGGGAACCTTC.

CDR3 region: CATEDRNTGELFF. In nucleotides, the CDR3 is TGTGCCACCGAGGACAGAAACACCGGGGAGCTGTTTTTT. The rearrangement uses TRBV19 and TRBJ2-2; tentatively, D is TRBD1 (6 bases). CDR1 is LNHDA, CDR2 SQIVND, per germline (reference sequence). The CDR3 has 13 residues. V was shortened by 10 bases and J by 2 bases, with 11 bases between the two germline ends.